This entry lists 27 T cell receptor beta chains sequenced from one sample in a study of blood T cell repertoires in COVID-19. Libraries were prepared by immunoSEQ multiplex PCR; TCRdb keeps only in-frame clonotypes and omits some of them. Here the sample spans about 150,000 clones, about 83% being singletons. The sequencing input was peripheral blood. Receptor source: a woman in her fifties or sixties with active or convalescent COVID-19.

The V gene is TRBV18, the J gene TRBJ2-5; TRBD2 might be the D (5 bases). Trimming stripped 1 base from V and 3 bases from J, with 9 bases between. Germline CDR1 reads KGHSH; CDR2 reads LQKENI. This CDR3 comprises 14 residues. CDR3 protein: CASSPRRGKETQYF. DNA for the CDR3: TGTGCCAGCTCACCACGACGGGGAAAAGAGACCCAGTACTTC.

J is TRBJ2-5 and V is TRBV5-1; 8 bases line up with TRBD2. This CDR3 is built from 14 residues. Per germline, CDR1 SGHRS and CDR2 YFSETQ. With V trimmed by 4 bases and J by 1 base, 3 bases remained unmatched. CDR3 nucleotides: TGCGCCAGCAGCCTAACTAGCGGCCAAGAGACCCAGTACTTC. Protein sequence: CASSLTSGQETQYF.

This clone was detected only a few times. The chain has TRBV6-5 and TRBJ2-7; the match to TRBD2 covers 11 bases. Germline CDR1 reads MNHEY; CDR2 reads SVGAGI. Germline trimming cut 6 bases from V and 2 bases from J; bases unmatched to any gene: 6. This CDR3 has 15 amino acids. Here the CDR3 reads CASSTSGSYTYEQYF. CDR3 nucleotides: TGTGCCAGCAGCACTAGCGGGAGCTACACCTACGAGCAGTACTTC.

V and J are TRBV6-5 and TRBJ1-1; D is uncertain. The CDR3 is 14 amino acids. Germline CDR1 and CDR2: MNHEY and SVGAGI. Trimming pared 2 bases from V and 4 bases from J, leaving 11 bases between. The CDR3 is CASSYGQPGTEAFF. CDR3 nucleotides: TGTGCCAGCAGTTACGGGCAGCCCGGCACTGAAGCTTTCTTT.

This clone is a singleton in its sample. CDR3 region: CASSLPSRGPRGNTIYF. The DNA of the CDR3 is TGTGCCAGCAGTTTACCCTCCAGGGGGCCGAGGGGAAACACCATATATTTT. This chain connects TRBV28 to TRBJ1-3; 8 bases match TRBD1. Germline CDR1 is MDHEN and CDR2 is SYDVKM. The CDR3 consists of 17 residues. Trimming took 2 bases from V and 4 from J; bases not matched to a gene: 10.

The chain is built from TRBV6-2 or TRBV6-3 and TRBJ1-4; the D gene is possibly TRBD1 (6 bases). Germline-derived CDR1 and CDR2 are MNHEY and SVGEGT. The CDR3 extends over 14 amino acids. V was cut by 5 bases and J by 6 bases, with 13 bases left in between. The CDR3 loop is CASSQTGTDEKLFF. In nucleotides, the CDR3 is TGTGCCAGCAGTCAAACAGGGACCGATGAAAAACTGTTTTTT.

The CDR3 nucleotides are TGCAGCGTTGTAGGGGCTGGGGCCAACGTCCTGACTTTC. It is translated as CSVVGAGANVLTF. V gene TRBV29-1 combines with J gene TRBJ2-6; tentatively, D is TRBD1 (5 bases). V lost 4 bases to trimming and J lost 2 bases, with 6 bases between them. The CDR3 loop spans 13 amino acids. In germline, CDR1 is SQVTM, CDR2 ANQGSEA.

The chain carries TRBV5-1 and TRBJ1-5; 7 nucleotides line up with TRBD1. The length of the CDR3 is 14 residues. Germline V gene sequence: CDR1 SGHRS, CDR2 YFSETQ. V shed 1 base and J 5 bases; nucleotides not matched to a gene: 3. The CDR3 is CASSLLQGDQPQHF. CDR3 sequence (DNA): TGCGCCAGCAGCTTGCTTCAGGGGGATCAGCCCCAGCATTTT.

The chain uses TRBV11-3 and TRBJ2-7; 10 nucleotides match TRBD1. Germline V lookup: CDR1 SGHNT, CDR2 YENEEA. V was pared by 1 base and J by 2 bases, with 2 bases of the junction left unmatched. The CDR3 runs to 15 residues. The CDR3 sequence is CASSLGGTGAYEQYF. The CDR3 DNA reads as TGTGCCAGCAGCTTAGGCGGGACAGGGGCCTACGAGCAGTACTTC.

The chain recombines TRBV7-3 with TRBJ2-7; D uncertain. The CDR3 has 14 amino acids. V was trimmed by 2 bases and J by 0 bases, leaving 8 bases between them. From germline, CDR1 is SGHTA and CDR2 FQGTGA. The DNA of the CDR3 is TGTGCCAGCAGCTTAGCGGCGAGCTCCTACGAGCAGTACTTC. Its protein is CASSLAASSYEQYF.

This clone was seen once. The rearrangement uses TRBV3-1 (or the pseudogene TRBV3-2) and TRBJ1-6; 12 nucleotides align to TRBD1. Per germline, CDR1 LGHDT and CDR2 YNNKEL (reference sequence). Losses at the gene ends were 5 bases for V and 6 bases for J; bases not matched to a gene: 11. The CDR3 runs 18 residues. The CDR3 is CASSKGPGQGASNSPLHF. DNA for the CDR3: TGTGCCAGCAGCAAAGGACCGGGACAGGGGGCCAGTAATTCACCCCTCCACTTT.

The CDR3 protein is CASSLHLAGDFNEQFF. The DNA of the CDR3 is TGTGCCAGTAGTCTCCACTTAGCGGGGGATTTCAATGAGCAGTTCTTC. V usage is TRBV19 and J usage is TRBJ2-1; 9 bases map to TRBD2. Germline CDR1 is LNHDA and CDR2 is SQIVND (reference sequence). This CDR3 comprises 16 residues. The junction had 11 bases not matched to a gene; V was cut back by 5 bases and J by 6 bases.

The chain joins TRBV18 to TRBJ2-3, with TRBD2 matching 11 bases. The CDR3 totals 17 residues. The V gene end was trimmed by 3 bases and the J gene end by 5 bases; junction bases not matched to a gene: 10. From germline, CDR1 is KGHSH and CDR2 LQKENI. The CDR3 nucleotides are TGTGCCAGCTCACCTAACAGACTAGCGGGGCTACAAGATACGCAGTATTTT. This codes for CASSPNRLAGLQDTQYF.

This clone was recorded once. The chain combines TRBV4-3 with TRBJ1-2; no reliable D call. Germline assignment: CDR1 LGHNA and CDR2 YSLEER. V shed 0 bases and J shed 5 bases, with 10 bases lying between them. The CDR3 spans 14 residues. CDR3 in amino acids: CASSQDRQSYGYTF. The DNA of the CDR3 is TGCGCCAGCAGCCAAGACAGGCAATCTTATGGCTACACCTTC.

This chain links TRBV23-1 with TRBJ2-7; D might be TRBD1 (6 bases). TRBV23-1 is classed as an ORF, of uncertain function. Trimming pared 8 bases from V and 2 bases from J, leaving 19 bases between. This CDR3 comprises 15 residues. The CDR3 reads CASPSIATGTYEQYF. The CDR3 DNA is TGCGCCAGCCCTTCAATCGCGACAGGAACCTACGAGCAGTACTTC.

This chain links TRBV12-5 with TRBJ2-2; 7 bases are a match to TRBD1. CDR1 LGHNT and CDR2 FRNRAP come from the germline V gene. Trimming cost V 5 bases and J 7 bases; bases outside gene matches: 7. The length of the CDR3 is 14 residues. This CDR3 reads CASGKQGYGGELFF. The CDR3 coding sequence is TGTGCTAGTGGTAAACAGGGGTATGGCGGGGAGCTGTTTTTT.

V usage is TRBV2 and J usage is TRBJ1-3; D gene uncertain. CDR1 and CDR2 from the germline V gene are SNHLY and FYNNEI. Deletions cut 6 bases from V and 3 bases from J, with 12 bases between. The CDR3 has 14 residues. This CDR3 reads CASSDRRGGNTIYF. In DNA form, the CDR3 reads TGTGCCAGCAGCGATCGACGCGGTGGAAACACCATATATTTT. Full variable domain (outside the CDR3, taken from reference TRBV2 and TRBJ1-3): EPEVTQTPSHQVTQMGQEVILRCVPISNHLYFYWYRQILGQKVEFLVSFYNNEISEKSEIFDDQFSVERPDGSNFTLKIRSTKLEDSAMYFCASSDRRGGNTIYFGEGSWLTVV.

This clone has a handful of counts. The rearrangement uses TRBV9 and TRBJ1-1, with TRBD1 matching 9 bases. The V segment lost 2 bases and the J segment 6 bases; nucleotides outside the gene matches: 11. The CDR3 contains 16 residues. Germline CDR1 reads SGDLS; CDR2 reads YYNGEE. The CDR3 nucleotides are TGTGCCAGCAGCGTCTCCCCGGACAGGGGAGGCGCTGAAGCTTTCTTT. Its translation: CASSVSPDRGGAEAFF.

V gene TRBV2 combines with J gene TRBJ2-5; a weak D match, TRBD2 (6 bases). This CDR3 is 12 amino acids long. The V gene lost 7 bases and the J gene lost 7 bases, with 13 bases spanning the gap. Germline V gene sequence: CDR1 SNHLY, CDR2 FYNNEI. The CDR3 loop reads CASMETRATQYF. In DNA form, the CDR3 reads TGTGCCAGCATGGAGACTAGGGCGACCCAGTACTTC.

CDR3 sequence: CASSLQGLAGGNYNEQFF. The CDR3 bases are TGTGCCAGCAGCTTACAGGGACTAGCGGGAGGTAACTACAATGAGCAGTTCTTC. The rearrangement uses TRBV7-9 and TRBJ2-1; 15 nucleotides align to TRBD2. Germline assignment: CDR1 SEHNR and CDR2 FQNEAQ (reference sequence). V shed 2 bases, J shed 3 bases, and the junction held 5 bases outside the gene matches. CDR3 length equals 18 residues.

This chain connects TRBV12-3 or TRBV12-4 to TRBJ1-1; tentatively, D is TRBD1 (6 bases). The CDR3 runs to 12 residues. V was cut by 5 bases and J by 6 bases, with 10 bases left in between. The CDR3 reads CASSRTAAEAFF. The CDR3 region has the DNA TGTGCCAGCAGTCGGACAGCCGCTGAAGCTTTCTTT.

This rearrangement joins TRBV20-1 to TRBJ2-7, with 7 positions matching TRBD1. CDR1 is DFQATT and CDR2 is SNEGSKA in the germline V gene (reference sequence). The CDR3 contains 13 residues. Germline trimming cut 3 bases from V and 6 bases from J; bases unmatched to any gene: 8. CDR3: CSASQRTGSEQYF. DNA for the CDR3: TGCAGTGCTAGTCAACGGACAGGCTCCGAGCAGTACTTC.

This clone was detected only once. The rearrangement links TRBV24-1 to TRBJ2-5; D is possibly TRBD1 (6 bases). Germline V gene data show CDR1 as KGHDR and CDR2 as SFDVKD. Trimming took off 3 bases at V and 3 bases at J, with 7 bases between the two ends. The CDR3 is made up of 13 amino acids. CDR3 sequence (DNA): TGTGCCACCAGTGATCCAGGGGAAGAGACCCAGTACTTC. Translation gives CATSDPGEETQYF.

V and J are TRBV6-4 and TRBJ1-6; D is undetermined. From germline, CDR1 is MRHNA and CDR2 SNTAGT. Trimming left V 4 bases short and J 8 bases short, with 21 bases between. The CDR3 totals 17 residues. CDR3 amino acids: CASSGQAPWAFYSPLHF. For the CDR3, the DNA is TGTGCCAGCAGTGGGCAGGCGCCCTGGGCTTTTTATTCACCCCTCCACTTT.

The chain is built from TRBV6-4 and TRBJ1-1; D perhaps matches TRBD1 (5 bases). V lost 3 bases and J 4 bases, leaving 9 bases between the germline ends. The CDR3 spans 13 residues. Germline V gives CDR1 MRHNA, CDR2 SNTAGT. CDR3: CASSERGSTEAFF. The CDR3 DNA is TGTGCCAGCAGTGAACGGGGGAGCACTGAAGCTTTCTTT.

This clone was seen just once. V is TRBV19 and J is TRBJ2-7, with a weak D call TRBD2 (5 bases). Germline CDR1 is LNHDA and CDR2 is SQIVND (reference sequence). The CDR3 has 14 residues. Trimming shortened V by 1 base and J by 4 bases, and 11 bases separated the two germline ends. CDR3 sequence: CASSIALDSYEQYF. The CDR3 region has the DNA TGTGCCAGTAGTATAGCACTAGATTCATACGAGCAGTACTTC.

This chain connects TRBV6-2 or TRBV6-3 to TRBJ1-1, with D unresolved. Per the germline V gene, CDR1 is MNHEY and CDR2 is SVGEGT. CDR3 length equals 12 residues. V was pared by 4 bases and J by 8 bases, with 11 bases between. The CDR3 loop is CASSFAAGEAFF. For the CDR3, the DNA is TGTGCCAGCAGTTTCGCCGCGGGAGAAGCTTTCTTT.